Each of the 16 T cell receptor beta chains below was sequenced from the same sample in a study of CD8 T cells in Susac syndrome. With random hexamers, 0.5 to 1 ug RNA was reverse transcribed. TCRdb processed the immunoSEQ multiplex PCR reads anew with MiXCR; each CDR3 protein has one entry. The sample includes about 300,000 distinct CDR3 sequences, approximately 90% of them seen just once. The sample taken for sequencing was CD4+ T cells from PBMCs. The receptors were sampled from a human donor with multiple sclerosis.

The rearrangement uses TRBV10-3 and TRBJ2-7; TRBD2 matches 9 bases. V lost 10 bases and J lost 3; bases outside the gene matches: 10. The CDR3 has 14 residues. In germline, CDR1 is ENHRY, CDR2 SYGVKD. CDR3 region: CATRKREEVYEQYF. The DNA of the CDR3 is TGTGCCACGAGGAAGCGGGAGGAAGTCTACGAGCAGTACTTC.

The chain employs TRBV30 and TRBJ2-7; 7 bases are a match to TRBD2. Germline-derived CDR1 and CDR2 are GTSNPN and SVGIG (reference sequence). CDR3 length: 14 residues. Trimming at V came to 3 bases and at J to 7 bases, leaving 12 bases not matched to a gene. In DNA form, the CDR3 reads TGTGCCTGGAGGAGGGAGGCCCTGGGGGGGGAGCAGTACTTC. This gives the protein CAWRREALGGEQYF.

The count of this clonotype is one. J is TRBJ2-1 and V is TRBV9, with D perhaps matching TRBD1 (6 bases). The CDR3 has 14 residues. Per the germline V gene, CDR1 is SGDLS and CDR2 is YYNGEE. Trimming stripped 3 bases from V and 3 bases from J, with 10 bases between. CDR3 coding DNA: TGTGCCAGCAGCGCCGGGACACACTACAATGAGCAGTTCTTC. Protein: CASSAGTHYNEQFF. The full variable domain, in which reference TRBV9 and TRBJ2-1 provide the parts outside the CDR3, is DSGVTQTPKHLITATGQRVTLRCSPRSGDLSVYWYQQSLDQGLQFLIQYYNGEERAKGNILERFSAQQFPDLHSELNLSSLELGDSALYFCASSAGTHYNEQFFGPGTRLTVL.

The chain combines TRBV7-9 with TRBJ1-1, with no clear D. With 1 base removed from V and 1 base from J, the gap between germline ends came to 10 bases. Germline values: CDR1 SEHNR, CDR2 FQNEAQ (reference sequence). The CDR3 consists of 15 residues. CDR3 in amino acids: CASSLVGRSNTEAFF. As DNA, the CDR3 is TGTGCCAGCAGCTTAGTGGGGAGATCGAACACTGAAGCTTTCTTT.

The genes are TRBV7-3 and TRBJ2-7; a possible D gene is TRBD2 (6 bases). V lost 6 bases to trimming and J lost 6 bases, with 21 bases between them. The CDR3 has 15 residues. Germline V CDR1 and CDR2: SGHTA, FQGTGA. As DNA, the CDR3 is TGTGCCAGCAGTCCCCTGGGGGGAGGACCCGGCGAGCAGTACTTC. Protein: CASSPLGGGPGEQYF.

The table lists this clonotype with a count of one. This chain links TRBV20-1 with TRBJ2-1; 8 bases are a match to TRBD2. The length of the CDR3 is 15 residues. V trimming: 3 bases; J trimming: 7 bases; junction bases outside the gene matches: 11. Per germline, CDR1 DFQATT and CDR2 SNEGSKA (reference sequence). The CDR3 bases are TGCAGTGCTAGTAGCAGCGGGAGTTTATGGAATGAGCAGTTCTTC. This codes for CSASSSGSLWNEQFF.

This chain joins TRBV7-8 and TRBJ2-2; D is uncertain. Germline loops: CDR1 SGHVS, CDR2 FQNEAQ. The CDR3 contains 15 residues. Trimming cost V 7 bases and J 5 bases, with 17 bases left between them. The CDR3 region is CASTLGLLGTGELFF. DNA for the CDR3: TGTGCCAGCACTTTAGGGCTGTTGGGGACCGGGGAGCTGTTTTTT.

This sequence joins TRBV7-2 and TRBJ2-7, with a weak D call TRBD1 (5 bases). The CDR3 length is 13 residues. Germline CDR1 reads SGHTA; CDR2 reads FQGNSA. Trimming pared 1 base from V and 4 bases from J, leaving 8 bases between. The CDR3 spells CASSLVKGYEQYF. The CDR3 DNA follows: TGTGCCAGCAGCTTAGTAAAGGGGTACGAGCAGTACTTC.

The J gene is TRBJ1-2, the V gene TRBV6-5; D gene ambiguous. CDR3 size: 13 residues. Germline assignment: CDR1 MNHEY and CDR2 SVGAGI. With 5 bases removed from V and 2 bases from J, the gap between germline ends came to 9 bases. CDR3 in DNA: TGTGCCAGCAGTAGGGAGGGAAACTATGGCTACACCTTC. This encodes CASSREGNYGYTF.

V and J are TRBV30 and TRBJ2-7; D gene unclear. Germline values: CDR1 GTSNPN, CDR2 SVGIG (reference sequence). The V gene lost 6 bases and the J gene lost 0 bases, with 9 bases spanning the gap. CDR3 length: 12 residues. The CDR3 loop is CACERSSYEQYF. DNA for the CDR3: TGTGCCTGCGAGAGGAGCTCCTACGAGCAGTACTTC.

This rearrangement joins TRBV3-1 to TRBJ1-6; no clear D gene. Trimming removed 1 base from V and 7 bases from J, with 8 bases in between. Germline V gene data show CDR1 as LGHDT and CDR2 as YNNKEL (reference sequence). The CDR3 is 14 amino acids. In DNA, the CDR3 is TGTGCCAGCAGCCAAGGGTTCGGGAATTCACCCCTCCACTTT. It codes for CASSQGFGNSPLHF.

This clonotype was recorded once. The gene calls are TRBV5-1 and TRBJ1-1; no definite D call. The CDR3 extends over 16 amino acids. Germline V gene sequence: CDR1 SGHRS, CDR2 YFSETQ. Trimming removed 4 bases from V and 1 base from J, with 17 bases in between. The CDR3 here is CASSPRVFLENTEAFF. CDR3 DNA sequence: TGCGCCAGCAGCCCCCGGGTTTTTTTAGAGAACACTGAAGCTTTCTTT.

The V gene is TRBV20-1, the J gene TRBJ2-3; TRBD2 agrees at 8 bases. The junction had 9 bases not matched to a gene; V was cut back by 3 bases and J by 4 bases. Germline V gene data show CDR1 as DFQATT and CDR2 as SNEGSKA (reference sequence). This CDR3 spans 15 amino acids. CDR3 nucleotide sequence: TGCAGTGCTAGCCTCCCGGGAGCGGGGGCAGATACGCAGTATTTT. It yields the protein CSASLPGAGADTQYF.

V is TRBV5-1 and J is TRBJ2-7, with 9 bases that match TRBD2. Per germline, CDR1 SGHRS and CDR2 YFSETQ. The CDR3 runs to 16 residues. The V and J ends lost 0 bases and 4 bases, in that order; junction bases with no gene match: 8. The CDR3 here is CASSLVPSGIQYEQYF. DNA of the CDR3: TGCGCCAGCAGCTTGGTACCTAGCGGGATTCAGTACGAGCAGTACTTC.

This chain's CDR3 is CASSTLAGRNTDTQYF. CDR3 DNA sequence: TGTGCCAGCAGTACGTTAGCGGGAAGGAACACAGATACGCAGTATTTT. The gene calls are TRBV12-3 or TRBV12-4 and TRBJ2-3, with 8 bases identical to TRBD2. The V gene end was trimmed by 5 bases and the J gene end by 2 bases; junction bases not matched to a gene: 9. CDR3 length: 16 residues.

The chain links TRBV7-8 to TRBJ2-2, with D uncertain. Germline CDR1 is SGHVS and CDR2 is FQNEAQ. This CDR3 is built from 16 residues. Trimming left V 1 base short and J 0 bases short, with 9 bases between. The CDR3 region is CASSLVAAANTGELFF. The CDR3 DNA sequence: TGTGCCAGCAGCTTAGTGGCAGCCGCGAACACCGGGGAGCTGTTTTTT.